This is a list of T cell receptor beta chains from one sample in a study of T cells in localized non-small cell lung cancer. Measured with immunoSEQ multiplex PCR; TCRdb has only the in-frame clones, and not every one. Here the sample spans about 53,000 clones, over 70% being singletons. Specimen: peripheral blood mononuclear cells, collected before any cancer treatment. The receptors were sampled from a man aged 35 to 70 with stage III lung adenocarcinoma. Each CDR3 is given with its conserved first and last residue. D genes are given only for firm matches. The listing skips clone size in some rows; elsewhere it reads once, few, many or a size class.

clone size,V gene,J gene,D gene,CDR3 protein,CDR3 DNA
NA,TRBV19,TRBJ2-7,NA,CASSPRGDSYEQYF,TGTGCCAGTAGTCCTAGGGGAGATTCCTACGAGCAGTACTTC
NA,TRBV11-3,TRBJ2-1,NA,CASTRERGEQFF,TGTGCCAGCACCAGGGAGAGGGGTGAGCAGTTCTTC
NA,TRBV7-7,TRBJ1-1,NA,CASSLAPNTEAFF,TGTGCCAGCAGCTTAGCGCCGAACACTGAAGCTTTCTTT
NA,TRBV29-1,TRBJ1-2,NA,CSGSVASGYTF,TGCAGCGGATCTGTTGCCAGTGGCTACACCTTC
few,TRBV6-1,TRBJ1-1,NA,CASRYGGYTEAFF,TGTGCCAGCAGATATGGGGGGTACACTGAAGCTTTCTTT
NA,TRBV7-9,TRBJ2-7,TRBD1,CASSLGGQGAYRSSYEQYF,TGTGCCAGCAGCTTAGGGGGACAGGGGGCTTATCGTAGTTCCTACGAGCAGTACTTC
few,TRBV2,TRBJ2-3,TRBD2,CASSRSGGAASTDTQYF,TGTGCCAGCAGTCGAAGCGGGGGGGCCGCGAGCACAGATACGCAGTATTTT
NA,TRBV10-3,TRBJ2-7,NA,CAISEAGKDEQYF,TGTGCCATCAGTGAGGCAGGGAAGGACGAGCAGTACTTC
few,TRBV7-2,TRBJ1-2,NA,CASSTLEDQAARVGYTF,TGTGCCAGCAGCACCTTGGAGGACCAAGCGGCAAGAGTAGGCTACACCTTC
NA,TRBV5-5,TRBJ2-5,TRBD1,CASSLWDLTGKETQYF,TGTGCCAGCAGTCTATGGGATCTGACAGGGAAAGAGACCCAGTACTTC
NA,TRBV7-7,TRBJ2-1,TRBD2,CASSLIAGGYNEQFF,TGTGCCAGCAGCCTCATAGCGGGAGGTTACAATGAGCAGTTCTTC
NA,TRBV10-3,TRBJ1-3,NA,CAIGGLGTGPLDSGNTIYF,TGTGCCATCGGGGGTTTAGGAACAGGCCCTCTCGACTCTGGAAACACCATATATTTT
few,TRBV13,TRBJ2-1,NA,CASSLVYSGTLWNFSYNEQFF,TGTGCCAGCAGCTTAGTCTACTCAGGGACACTTTGGAATTTTTCCTACAATGAGCAGTTCTTC
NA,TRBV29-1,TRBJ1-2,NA,CSVEDQGESGYTF,TGCAGCGTTGAAGATCAAGGAGAAAGTGGCTACACCTTC
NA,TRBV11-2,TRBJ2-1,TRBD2,CASSWLLASSSYNEQFF,TGTGCCAGCAGCTGGCTACTAGCGTCTAGCTCCTACAATGAGCAGTTCTTC
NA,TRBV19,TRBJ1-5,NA,CASSFGGRGGNQPQHF,TGTGCCAGTAGCTTCGGGGGGAGAGGTGGGAATCAGCCCCAGCATTTT
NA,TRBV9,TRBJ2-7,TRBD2,CASSLRLAGESEQYF,TGTGCCAGCAGCCTGCGACTAGCGGGAGAATCCGAGCAGTACTTC
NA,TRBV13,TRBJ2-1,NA,CASSLGSGSYNEQFF,TGTGCCAGCAGCTTAGGCTCCGGCTCCTACAATGAGCAGTTCTTC
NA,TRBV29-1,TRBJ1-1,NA,CSVEGMNTEAFF,TGCAGCGTTGAAGGAATGAACACTGAAGCTTTCTTT
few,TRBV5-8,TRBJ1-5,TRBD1,CASSPDRYNQPQHF,TGTGCCAGCAGCCCGGACAGGTATAATCAGCCCCAGCATTTT
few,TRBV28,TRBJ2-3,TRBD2,CASSLSSGGPSTDTQYF,TGTGCCAGCAGTTTATCTAGCGGGGGGCCTAGCACAGATACGCAGTATTTT
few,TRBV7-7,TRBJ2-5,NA,CASSPGAKGETQYF,TGTGCCAGCAGCCCAGGGGCGAAGGGGGAGACCCAGTACTTC
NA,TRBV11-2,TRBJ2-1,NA,CASSPEAGDGNEQFF,TGTGCCAGCAGCCCCGAGGCGGGCGATGGGAATGAGCAGTTCTTC
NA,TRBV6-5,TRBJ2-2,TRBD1,CASRTSGGNTGELFF,TGTGCCAGCAGGACCTCAGGGGGGAACACCGGGGAGCTGTTTTTT
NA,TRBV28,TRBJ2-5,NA,CASSFGLNQETQYF,TGTGCCAGCAGTTTCGGACTGAACCAAGAGACCCAGTACTTC
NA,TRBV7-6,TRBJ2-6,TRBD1,CASTGTTGSSGANVLTF,TGTGCCAGCACCGGAACGACAGGGAGCTCTGGGGCCAACGTCCTGACTTTC
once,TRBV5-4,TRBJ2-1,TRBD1,CASSDPGQSNNEQFF,TGTGCCAGCAGCGATCCGGGACAGAGCAACAATGAGCAGTTCTTC
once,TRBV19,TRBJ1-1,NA,CAVMRTDLHQNTEAFF,TGTGCCGTTATGCGGACGGACCTACACCAGAACACTGAAGCTTTCTTT
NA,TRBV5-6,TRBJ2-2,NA,CASSMGHLRNTGELFF,TGTGCCAGCAGCATGGGACACCTGAGGAACACCGGGGAGCTGTTTTTT
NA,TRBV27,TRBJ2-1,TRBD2,CASSLYAGLPTSGYNEQFF,TGTGCCAGCAGTTTATACGCCGGGCTTCCGACTAGCGGCTACAATGAGCAGTTCTTC
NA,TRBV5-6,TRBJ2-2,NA,CASSQGSGELFF,TGTGCCAGCAGCCAAGGGTCCGGGGAGCTGTTTTTT
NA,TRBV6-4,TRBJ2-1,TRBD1,CASSPGTGYNEQFF,TGTGCCAGCAGCCCCGGGACAGGGTACAATGAGCAGTTCTTC